The subject of this entry is one T cell receptor (beta chain). This sample is part of a study of preoperative IRX-2 immunotherapy in early breast cancer. The repertoire was sequenced with immunoSEQ multiplex PCR; TCRdb's copy has only in-frame clones and lacks some. The sample has 25,000 or so clones; around 87% are singletons. Indicated treatment: preoperative locoregional IRX-2 cytokine immunotherapy. Patients received preoperative, locoregional IRX-2 cytokine immunotherapy in a phase Ib study. V shed 0 bases and J shed 2 bases, with 15 bases lying between them. The CDR3 length is 18 residues. Per the germline V gene, CDR1 is SGHRS and CDR2 is YFSETQ.

The TCR sequence derives from a human donor with breast cancer. The sample in question was tumor tissue, obtained after IRX-2 immunotherapy. The rearrangement links TRBV5-1 to TRBJ2-6; the D gene is possibly TRBD1 (6 bases). The CDR3 reads CASSLDLTGGAGANVLTF. The CDR3 DNA reads TGCGCCAGCAGCTTGGATTTGACAGGTGGGGCTGGGGCCAACGTCCTGACTTTC.